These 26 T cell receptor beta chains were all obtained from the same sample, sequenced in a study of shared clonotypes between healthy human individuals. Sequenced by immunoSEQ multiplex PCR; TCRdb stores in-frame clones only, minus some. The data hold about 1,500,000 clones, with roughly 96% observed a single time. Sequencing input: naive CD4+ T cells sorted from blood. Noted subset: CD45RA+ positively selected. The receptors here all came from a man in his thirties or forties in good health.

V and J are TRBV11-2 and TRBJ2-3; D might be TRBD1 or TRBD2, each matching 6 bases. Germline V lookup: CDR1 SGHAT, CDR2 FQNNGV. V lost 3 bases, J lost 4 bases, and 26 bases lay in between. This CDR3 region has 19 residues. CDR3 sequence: CASSFGSWGAQGRADTQYF. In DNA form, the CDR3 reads TGTGCCAGCAGCTTTGGAAGTTGGGGGGCGCAGGGAAGGGCAGATACGCAGTATTTT.

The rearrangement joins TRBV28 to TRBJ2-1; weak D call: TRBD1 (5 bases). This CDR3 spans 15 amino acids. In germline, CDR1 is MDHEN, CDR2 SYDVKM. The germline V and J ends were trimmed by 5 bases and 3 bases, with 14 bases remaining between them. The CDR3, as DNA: TGTGCCAGCAGTGTCCCAGGGTTGGACTACAATGAGCAGTTCTTC. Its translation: CASSVPGLDYNEQFF. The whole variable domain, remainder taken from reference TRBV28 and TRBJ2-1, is DVKVTQSSRYLVKRTGEKVFLECVQDMDHENMFWYRQDPGLGLRLIYFSYDVKMKEKGDIPEGYSVSREKKERFSLILESASTNQTSMYLCASSVPGLDYNEQFFGPGTRLTVL.

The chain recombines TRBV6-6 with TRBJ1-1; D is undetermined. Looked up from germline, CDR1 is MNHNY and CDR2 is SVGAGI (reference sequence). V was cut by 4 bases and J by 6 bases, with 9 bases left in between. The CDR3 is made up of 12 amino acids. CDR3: CASSSLRSEAFF. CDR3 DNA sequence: TGTGCCAGCAGTTCTCTACGGTCTGAAGCTTTCTTT.

DNA for the CDR3: TGTGCCACCAAACCCCAATGGACTAGCGATTACGAGCAGTACTTC. It encodes CATKPQWTSDYEQYF. This sequence joins TRBV28 and TRBJ2-7, with 9 bases aligning to TRBD2. Germline V gene sequence: CDR1 MDHEN, CDR2 SYDVKM. The J segment lost 4 bases and the V segment lost 10 bases, leaving 14 bases of the junction unmatched. CDR3 length: 15 amino acids.

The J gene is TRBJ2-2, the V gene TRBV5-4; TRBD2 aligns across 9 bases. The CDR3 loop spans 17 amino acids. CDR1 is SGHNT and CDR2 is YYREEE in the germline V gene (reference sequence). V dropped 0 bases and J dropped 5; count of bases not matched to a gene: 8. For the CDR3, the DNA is TGTGCCAGCAGCTTGGAAGCGGGAGGCCCGGGGACCGGGGAGCTGTTTTTT. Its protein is CASSLEAGGPGTGELFF.

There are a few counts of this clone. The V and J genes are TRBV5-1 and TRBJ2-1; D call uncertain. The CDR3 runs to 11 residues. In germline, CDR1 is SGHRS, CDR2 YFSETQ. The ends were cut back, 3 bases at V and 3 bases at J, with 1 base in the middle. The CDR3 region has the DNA TGCGCCAGCAGCTACTACAATGAGCAGTTCTTC. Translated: CASSYYNEQFF.

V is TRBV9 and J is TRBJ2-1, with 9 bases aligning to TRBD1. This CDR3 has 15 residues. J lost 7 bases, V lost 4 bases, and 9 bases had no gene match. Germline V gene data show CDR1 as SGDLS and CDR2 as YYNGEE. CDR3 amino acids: CASSNRDRVSNEQFF. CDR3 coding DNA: TGTGCCAGCAGCAACCGGGACAGGGTATCAAATGAGCAGTTCTTC.

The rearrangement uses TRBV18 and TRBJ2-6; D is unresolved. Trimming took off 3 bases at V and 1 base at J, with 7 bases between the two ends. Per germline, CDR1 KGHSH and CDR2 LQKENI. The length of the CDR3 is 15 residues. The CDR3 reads CASSPVVSGANVLTF. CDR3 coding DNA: TGTGCCAGCTCACCCGTAGTTTCTGGGGCCAACGTCCTGACTTTC.

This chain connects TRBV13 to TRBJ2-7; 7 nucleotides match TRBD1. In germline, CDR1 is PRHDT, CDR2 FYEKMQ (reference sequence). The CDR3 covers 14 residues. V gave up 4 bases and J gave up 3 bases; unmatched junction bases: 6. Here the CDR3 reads CASSYRDRFYEQYF. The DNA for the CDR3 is TGTGCCAGCAGCTATCGGGACAGATTCTACGAGCAGTACTTC.

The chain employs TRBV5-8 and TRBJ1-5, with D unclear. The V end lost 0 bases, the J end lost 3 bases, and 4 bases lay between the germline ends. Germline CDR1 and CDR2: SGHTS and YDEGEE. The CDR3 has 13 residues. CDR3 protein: CASSLAFNQPQHF. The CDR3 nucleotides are TGTGCCAGCAGCTTGGCCTTCAATCAGCCCCAGCATTTT.

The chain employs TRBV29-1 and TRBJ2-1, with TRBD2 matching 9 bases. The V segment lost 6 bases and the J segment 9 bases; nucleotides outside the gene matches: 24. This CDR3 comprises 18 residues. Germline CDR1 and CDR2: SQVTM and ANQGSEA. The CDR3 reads CSVNRAGGGRAILSEQFF. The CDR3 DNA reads TGCAGCGTGAACAGGGCGGGAGGCGGGAGGGCCATCCTCAGTGAGCAGTTCTTC.

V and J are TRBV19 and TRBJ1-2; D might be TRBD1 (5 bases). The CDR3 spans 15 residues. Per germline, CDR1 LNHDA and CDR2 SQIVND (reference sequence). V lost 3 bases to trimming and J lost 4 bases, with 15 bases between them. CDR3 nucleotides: TGTGCCAGTAGTATTTCGAGGGGCGGGAGCTATGGCTACACCTTC. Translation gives CASSISRGGSYGYTF.

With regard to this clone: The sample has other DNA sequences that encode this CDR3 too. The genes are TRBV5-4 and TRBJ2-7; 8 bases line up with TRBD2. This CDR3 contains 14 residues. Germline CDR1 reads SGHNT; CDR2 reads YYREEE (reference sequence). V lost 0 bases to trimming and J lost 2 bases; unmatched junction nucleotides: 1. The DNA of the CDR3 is TGTGCCAGCAGCTTGGCGGGAGGGCCCTACGAGCAGTACTTC. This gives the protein CASSLAGGPYEQYF.

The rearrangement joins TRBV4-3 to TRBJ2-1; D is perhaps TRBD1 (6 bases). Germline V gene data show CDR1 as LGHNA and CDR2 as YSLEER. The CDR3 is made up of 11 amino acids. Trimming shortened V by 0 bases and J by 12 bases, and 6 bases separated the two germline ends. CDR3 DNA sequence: TGCGCCAGCAGCCAAGAGGGGGCGCAGTTCTTC. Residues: CASSQEGAQFF.

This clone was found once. The CDR3 here is CASSLAGGGSETQYF. CDR3 in DNA: TGTGCCAGCAGCTTAGCTGGAGGGGGCTCGGAGACCCAGTACTTC. This chain connects TRBV7-9 to TRBJ2-5; tentatively, D is TRBD1 (7 bases). Germline values: CDR1 SEHNR, CDR2 FQNEAQ (reference sequence). Trimming removed 0 bases from V and 5 bases from J, with 13 bases in between. This CDR3 spans 15 amino acids.

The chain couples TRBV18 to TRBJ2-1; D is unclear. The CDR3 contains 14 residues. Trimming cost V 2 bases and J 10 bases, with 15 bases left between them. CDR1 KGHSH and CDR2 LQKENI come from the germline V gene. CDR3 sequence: CASSPIWALAEQFF. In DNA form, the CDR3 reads TGTGCCAGCTCACCAATCTGGGCTCTGGCCGAGCAGTTCTTC.

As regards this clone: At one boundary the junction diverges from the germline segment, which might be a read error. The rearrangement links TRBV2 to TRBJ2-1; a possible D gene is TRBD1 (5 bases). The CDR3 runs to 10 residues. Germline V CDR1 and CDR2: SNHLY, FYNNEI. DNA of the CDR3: TGTGCCAGCAGTGCGGTTTTACAGGTCTTC. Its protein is CASSAVLQVF.

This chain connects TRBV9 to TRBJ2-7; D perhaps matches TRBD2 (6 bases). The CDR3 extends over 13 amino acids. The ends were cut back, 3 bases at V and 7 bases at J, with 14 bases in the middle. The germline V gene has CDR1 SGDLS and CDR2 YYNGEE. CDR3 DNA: TGTGCCAGCAGCGCCGGACCGGGGAGGGAGCAGTACTTC. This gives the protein CASSAGPGREQYF. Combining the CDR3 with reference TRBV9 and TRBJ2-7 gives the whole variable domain DSGVTQTPKHLITATGQRVTLRCSPRSGDLSVYWYQQSLDQGLQFLIQYYNGEERAKGNILERFSAQQFPDLHSELNLSSLELGDSALYFCASSAGPGREQYFGPGTRLTVT.

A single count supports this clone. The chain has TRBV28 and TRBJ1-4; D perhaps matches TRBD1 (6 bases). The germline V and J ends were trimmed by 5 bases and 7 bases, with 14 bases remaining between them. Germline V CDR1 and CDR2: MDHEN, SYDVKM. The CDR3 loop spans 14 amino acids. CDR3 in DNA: TGTGCCAGCAGTCCCTCAGGGGCGACTGAAAAACTGTTTTTT. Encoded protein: CASSPSGATEKLFF.

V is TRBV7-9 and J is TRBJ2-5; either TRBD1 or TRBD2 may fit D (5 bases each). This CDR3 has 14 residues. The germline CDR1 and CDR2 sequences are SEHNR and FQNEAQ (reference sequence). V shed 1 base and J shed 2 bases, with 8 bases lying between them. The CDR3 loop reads CASSLGWGQETQYF. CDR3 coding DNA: TGTGCCAGCAGCTTAGGTTGGGGGCAAGAGACCCAGTACTTC.

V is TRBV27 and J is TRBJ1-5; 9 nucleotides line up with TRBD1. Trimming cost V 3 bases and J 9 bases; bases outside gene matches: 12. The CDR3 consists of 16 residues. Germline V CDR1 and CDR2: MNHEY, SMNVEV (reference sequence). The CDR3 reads CASSLIGAGQGRPQHF. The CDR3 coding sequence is TGTGCCAGCAGTTTGATTGGAGCGGGACAGGGCCGGCCCCAGCATTTT.

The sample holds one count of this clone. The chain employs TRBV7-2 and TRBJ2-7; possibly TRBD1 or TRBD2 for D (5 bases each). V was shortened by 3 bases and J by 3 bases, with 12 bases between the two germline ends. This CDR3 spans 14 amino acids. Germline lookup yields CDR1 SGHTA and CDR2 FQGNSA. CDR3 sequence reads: CASSLGRINYEQYF. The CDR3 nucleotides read TGTGCCAGCAGCTTGGGACGGATAAACTACGAGCAGTACTTC.

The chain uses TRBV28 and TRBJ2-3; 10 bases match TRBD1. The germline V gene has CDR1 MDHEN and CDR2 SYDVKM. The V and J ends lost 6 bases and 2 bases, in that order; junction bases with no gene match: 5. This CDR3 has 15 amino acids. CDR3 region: CASSGQGVVTDTQYF. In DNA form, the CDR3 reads TGTGCCAGCAGCGGACAGGGGGTCGTCACAGATACGCAGTATTTT. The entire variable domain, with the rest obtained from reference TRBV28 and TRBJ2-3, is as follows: DVKVTQSSRYLVKRTGEKVFLECVQDMDHENMFWYRQDPGLGLRLIYFSYDVKMKEKGDIPEGYSVSREKKERFSLILESASTNQTSMYLCASSGQGVVTDTQYFGPGTRLTVL.

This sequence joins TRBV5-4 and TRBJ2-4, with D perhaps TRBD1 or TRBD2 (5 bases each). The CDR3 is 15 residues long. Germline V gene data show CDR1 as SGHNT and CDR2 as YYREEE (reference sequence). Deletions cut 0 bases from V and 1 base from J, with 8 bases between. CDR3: CASSLAREAKNIQYF. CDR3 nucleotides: TGTGCCAGCAGCTTGGCCAGGGAGGCCAAAAACATTCAGTACTTC.

The DNA for the CDR3 is TGTGCCAGCAGCTTATACTCTACTAGCACAGATACGCAGTATTTT. This sequence encodes CASSLYSTSTDTQYF. J is TRBJ2-3 and V is TRBV5-4; D is ambiguous. The V end lost 2 bases, the J end lost 0 bases, and 10 bases lay between the germline ends. The germline gives CDR1 SGHNT, CDR2 YYREEE (reference sequence). The CDR3 is 15 residues long.

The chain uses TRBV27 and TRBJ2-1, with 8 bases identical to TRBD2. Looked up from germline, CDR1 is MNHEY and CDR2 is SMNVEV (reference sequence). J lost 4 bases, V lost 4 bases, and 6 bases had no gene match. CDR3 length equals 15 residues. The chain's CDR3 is CASSYSGVPYNEQFF. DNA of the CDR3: TGTGCCAGCAGTTATAGCGGGGTACCTTACAATGAGCAGTTCTTC.